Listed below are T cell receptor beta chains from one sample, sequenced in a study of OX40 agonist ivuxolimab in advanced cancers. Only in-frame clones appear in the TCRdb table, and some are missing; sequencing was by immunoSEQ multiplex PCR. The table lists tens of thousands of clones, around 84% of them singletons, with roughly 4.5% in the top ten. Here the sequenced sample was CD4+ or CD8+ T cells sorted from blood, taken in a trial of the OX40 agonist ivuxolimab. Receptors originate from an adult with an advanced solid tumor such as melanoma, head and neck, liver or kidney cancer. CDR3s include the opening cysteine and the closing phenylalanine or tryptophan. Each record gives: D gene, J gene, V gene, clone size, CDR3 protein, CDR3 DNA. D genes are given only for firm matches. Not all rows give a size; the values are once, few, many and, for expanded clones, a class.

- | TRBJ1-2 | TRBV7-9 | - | CASSLGGGSYGYTF | TGTGCCAGCAGCTTAGGGGGGGGTAGCTATGGCTACACCTTC
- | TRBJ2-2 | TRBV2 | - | CASSPSLAGARTGELFF | TGTGCCAGCAGTCCCTCTCTGGCGGGGGCGCGGACCGGGGAGCTGTTTTTT
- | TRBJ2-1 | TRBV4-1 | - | CASSQRLVNEQFF | TGCGCCAGCAGCCAAAGACTAGTAAATGAGCAGTTCTTC
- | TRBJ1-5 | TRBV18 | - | CASSPNAEKNQPQHF | TGTGCCAGCTCACCCAACGCGGAAAAAAATCAGCCCCAGCATTTT
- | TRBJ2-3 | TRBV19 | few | CASSISSNTDTQYF | TGTGCCAGTAGTATAAGCTCTAACACAGATACGCAGTATTTT
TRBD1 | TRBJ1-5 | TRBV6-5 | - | CASSYSGTGTQPQHF | TGTGCCAGCAGTTACTCCGGGACAGGGACCCAGCCCCAGCATTTT
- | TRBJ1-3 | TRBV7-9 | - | CASSSTRQASSGNTIYF | TGTGCCAGCAGCTCCACCCGACAGGCCAGCTCTGGAAACACCATATATTTT
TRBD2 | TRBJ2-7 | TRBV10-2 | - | CASSGSSGRVRYEQYF | TGCGCCAGCAGCGGGTCTAGCGGGAGGGTTCGGTACGAGCAGTACTTC
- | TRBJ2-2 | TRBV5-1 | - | CASSLNRPGRGRTWTGELFF | TGCGCCAGCAGCTTGAACCGTCCTGGGAGGGGGAGGACCTGGACCGGGGAGCTGTTTTTT
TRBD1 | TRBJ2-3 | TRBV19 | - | CASSVRDRVTDTQYF | TGTGCCAGTAGTGTCCGGGACAGGGTCACAGATACGCAGTATTTT
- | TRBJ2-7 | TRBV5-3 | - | CASGAIYEQYF | TGTGCCTCCGGGGCGATCTACGAGCAGTACTTC
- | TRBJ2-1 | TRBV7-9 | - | CASSLASHNEQFF | TGTGCCAGCAGCTTAGCGTCGCATAATGAGCAGTTCTTC
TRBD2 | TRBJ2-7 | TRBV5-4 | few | CASSFTGLADEQYF | TGTGCCAGCAGCTTTACGGGACTAGCGGACGAGCAGTACTTC
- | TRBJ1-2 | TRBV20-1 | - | CSASRREGYTF | TGCAGTGCTAGCCGGAGGGAAGGCTACACCTTC
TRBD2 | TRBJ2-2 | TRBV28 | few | CASSPETSGVTGELFF | TGTGCCAGCAGTCCGGAGACTAGCGGAGTCACCGGGGAGCTGTTTTTT
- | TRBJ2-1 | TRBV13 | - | CASSLGGSYNEQFF | TGTGCCAGCAGCTTAGGGGGATCCTACAATGAGCAGTTCTTC
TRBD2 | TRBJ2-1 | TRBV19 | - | CASSPQNLAGPSAQQFF | TGTGCCAGTAGTCCACAGAACTTAGCGGGACCCTCCGCGCAGCAGTTCTTC
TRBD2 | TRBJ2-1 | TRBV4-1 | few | CASSRDYFSYNEQFF | TGCGCCAGCTCCCGGGACTATTTCTCCTACAATGAGCAGTTCTTC
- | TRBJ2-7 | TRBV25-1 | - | CASSESILGAEQYF | TGTGCCAGCAGTGAATCTATCCTTGGGGCCGAGCAGTACTTC
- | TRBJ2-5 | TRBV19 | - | CASSIGPGLEETQYF | TGTGCCAGTAGTATAGGGCCGGGATTGGAAGAGACCCAGTACTTC
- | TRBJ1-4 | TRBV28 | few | CASSPYNTEGEKLFF | TGTGCCAGCAGTCCTTATAATACGGAGGGTGAAAAACTGTTTTTT
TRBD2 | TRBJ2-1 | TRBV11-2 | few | CASSSAEGGRTNEQFF | TGTGCCAGCAGCTCGGCGGAGGGCGGGAGGACCAATGAGCAGTTCTTC
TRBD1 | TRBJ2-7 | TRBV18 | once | CASSDGQGGHEQYF | TGTGCCAGCTCAGACGGACAGGGCGGCCACGAGCAGTACTTC
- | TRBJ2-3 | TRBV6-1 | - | CASSEGTSNTQYF | TGTGCCAGCAGTGAAGGTACTAGCAATACGCAGTATTTT
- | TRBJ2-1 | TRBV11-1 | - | CASSLAEGMSSYNEQFF | TGTGCCAGCAGCTTAGCGGAAGGCATGAGCTCCTACAATGAGCAGTTCTTC
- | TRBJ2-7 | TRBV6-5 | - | CASSYSPRLVGEQYF | TGTGCCAGCAGTTACTCGCCCCGACTAGTTGGTGAGCAGTACTTC
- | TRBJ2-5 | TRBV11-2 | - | CASSLGLSETQYF | TGTGCCAGCAGCTTGGGACTCTCAGAGACCCAGTACTTC
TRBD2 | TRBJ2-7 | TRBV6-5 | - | CASSSSGVSSYEQYF | TGTGCCAGCAGTTCCAGCGGGGTGAGCTCCTACGAGCAGTACTTC
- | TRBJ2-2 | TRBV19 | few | CASSITAGDTGELFF | TGTGCCAGTAGTATTACGGCAGGGGACACCGGGGAGCTGTTTTTT
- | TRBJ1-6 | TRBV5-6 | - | CASSLGQGISPLHF | TGTGCCAGCAGCTTGGGGCAGGGAATTTCACCCCTCCACTTT
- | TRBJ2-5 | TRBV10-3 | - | CAISVGGQETQYF | TGTGCCATCAGTGTAGGAGGACAAGAGACCCAGTACTTC
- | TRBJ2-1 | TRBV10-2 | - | CASSESEVPYNDEQFF | TGCGCCAGCAGTGAGTCGGAGGTTCCGTATAACGATGAGCAGTTCTTC
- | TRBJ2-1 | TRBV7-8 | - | CASSYGGGLDEQFF | TGTGCCAGCAGCTACGGAGGGGGGTTAGATGAGCAGTTCTTC
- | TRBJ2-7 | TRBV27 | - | CASSSPGHTRQEQYF | TGTGCCAGCAGTTCCCCAGGCCATACGCGTCAGGAGCAGTACTTC
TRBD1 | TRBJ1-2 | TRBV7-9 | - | CASSLSSGGDGYTF | TGTGCCAGCAGCTTAAGCTCAGGGGGGGATGGCTACACCTTC
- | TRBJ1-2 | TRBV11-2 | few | CASSSGIGDYGYTF | TGTGCCAGCAGCTCAGGGATAGGGGACTATGGCTACACCTTC
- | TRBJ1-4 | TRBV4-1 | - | CASTGRNEKLFF | TGCGCCAGCACGGGCCGGAATGAAAAACTGTTTTTT